The 22 T cell receptor beta chains presented below share a single source sample, sequenced in a study of cytomegalovirus exposure and HLA in healthy donors. Sequencing used immunoSEQ multiplex PCR; TCRdb keeps in-frame clones, though not all of them. The sample holds about 160,000 clones, 75% to 95% seen once. Sequenced input: PBMCs. These receptors were taken from a woman under 30 in good health and CMV-seropositive.

The chain recombines TRBV19 with TRBJ1-1, with TRBD1 identical over 10 bases. Germline CDR1 reads LNHDA; CDR2 reads SQIVND (reference sequence). The junction had 11 bases not matched to a gene; V was cut back by 9 bases and J by 10 bases. CDR3 length: 13 amino acids. The CDR3 bases are TGTGCCAGCACCTCCTTTAGGACAGGGGGAGCTTTCTTT. Encoded protein: CASTSFRTGGAFF.

This chain uses TRBV28 with TRBJ2-7; 10 nucleotides agree with TRBD2. The ends lost 5 bases at V and 3 bases at J; junction bases unmatched: 7. CDR3 length: 15 amino acids. CDR1 and CDR2 (germline): MDHEN, SYDVKM. The CDR3 spells CASSPPASGSYEQYF. DNA of the CDR3: TGTGCCAGCAGTCCCCCGGCTAGCGGGAGCTACGAGCAGTACTTC.

The chain employs TRBV4-3 and TRBJ2-7; 13 bases align to TRBD2. This CDR3 is built from 18 residues. V was pared by 0 bases and J by 0 bases, with 5 bases of the junction left unmatched. Germline V lookup: CDR1 LGHNA, CDR2 YSLEER. This CDR3 reads CASSQDATSGRYSYEQYF. The CDR3, as DNA: TGCGCCAGCAGCCAAGACGCGACTAGCGGGAGGTACTCCTACGAGCAGTACTTC.

The V call is TRBV6-6, the J call TRBJ1-1; perhaps TRBD1 as D (6 bases). The CDR3 length is 15 residues. Germline V gives CDR1 MNHNY, CDR2 SVGAGI (reference sequence). Trimming removed 2 bases at V and 6 bases at J, with 16 bases between. CDR3 residues: CASSYPLDRGAEAFF. CDR3 sequence (DNA): TGTGCCAGCAGTTACCCCCTGGACAGAGGCGCTGAAGCTTTCTTT.

This clone has just a few counts. This chain joins TRBV2 and TRBJ1-6, with D possibly being TRBD1 (6 bases). Germline CDR1 SNHLY, CDR2 FYNNEI. The CDR3 has 13 residues. V shed 3 bases and J shed 9 bases, with 9 bases lying between them. CDR3 sequence: CASSDTGSSPLHF. The CDR3 DNA reads as TGTGCCAGCAGTGATACAGGGAGTTCACCCCTCCACTTT.

This chain joins TRBV2 and TRBJ2-2; perhaps TRBD1 as D (6 bases). In germline, CDR1 is SNHLY, CDR2 FYNNEI. The CDR3 extends over 15 amino acids. The V gene lost 8 bases and the J gene lost 1 base, with 14 bases spanning the gap. CDR3 sequence (DNA): TGTGCCAGCGATAGGACAGCGTTGAACACCGGGGAGCTGTTTTTT. Protein product: CASDRTALNTGELFF.

The gene calls are TRBV11-3 and TRBJ2-3, with D uncertain. The germline gives CDR1 SGHNT, CDR2 YENEEA. The CDR3 sequence is 12 residues long. The germline V and J ends were trimmed by 4 bases and 3 bases, with 5 bases remaining between them. The CDR3 DNA sequence: TGTGCCAGCAGCTCGTCGACAGATACGCAGTATTTT. Amino acid sequence: CASSSSTDTQYF.

This clone was seen just once. This sequence joins TRBV7-2 and TRBJ1-4; D ambiguous. This CDR3 has 17 residues. Germline CDR1 SGHTA, CDR2 FQGNSA. V was trimmed by 0 bases and J by 4 bases, leaving 15 bases between them. As DNA, the CDR3 is TGTGCCAGCAGCTTAGCCACAAATGAACACCATAATGAAAAACTGTTTTTT. Its protein product is CASSLATNEHHNEKLFF.

The chain combines TRBV30 with TRBJ2-1; D gene ambiguous. The CDR3 covers 14 residues. Germline V gene sequence: CDR1 GTSNPN, CDR2 SVGIG (reference sequence). V was trimmed by 2 bases and J by 0 bases, leaving 8 bases between them. The CDR3 nucleotides read TGTGCCTGGAGTCCAACTTTCTCCTACAATGAGCAGTTCTTC. It is translated as CAWSPTFSYNEQFF.

The gene calls are TRBV5-6 and TRBJ1-4; D is possibly TRBD1 (5 bases). This CDR3 comprises 16 residues. V lost 4 bases and J lost 8, with 21 bases in between. Germline-derived CDR1 and CDR2 are SGHDT and YYEEEE. DNA for the CDR3: TGTGCCAGCAGCACATTGGCGACAGTTAGGACCGAAAAACTGTTTTTT. This gives the protein CASSTLATVRTEKLFF.

CDR3 amino acids: CASSQGSGEQFF. CDR3 bases: TGTGCCAGCAGTCAGGGGAGCGGTGAGCAGTTCTTC. The V gene is TRBV2, the J gene TRBJ2-1, with D perhaps matching TRBD1 (6 bases). V was trimmed by 5 bases and J by 9 bases, leaving 11 bases between them. Germline V gene sequence: CDR1 SNHLY, CDR2 FYNNEI. The CDR3 is 12 amino acids.

V gene TRBV6-1 combines with J gene TRBJ1-5, with 7 bases identical to TRBD1. V shed 1 base, J shed 7 bases, and the junction held 10 bases outside the gene matches. CDR1 is MNHNS and CDR2 is SASEGT in the germline V gene. The CDR3 runs 16 residues. The CDR3 DNA follows: TGTGCCAGCAGTGAAGGGTATAGGGGGCTCGGGCAGCCCCAGCATTTT. Its translation is CASSEGYRGLGQPQHF.

V usage is TRBV15 and J usage is TRBJ2-5; no definite D call. Germline CDR1 and CDR2: LNHNV and YYDKDF (reference sequence). This CDR3 has 14 residues. Trimming left V 3 bases short and J 1 base short, with 9 bases between. For the CDR3, the DNA is TGTGCCACCAGCAGGTCTGCGTCCCAAGAGACCCAGTACTTC. Protein: CATSRSASQETQYF.

V is TRBV4-1 and J is TRBJ2-1; TRBD2 agrees at 8 bases. CDR1 and CDR2 (germline): MGHRA, YSYEKL. The CDR3 has 16 residues. The V gene end was trimmed by 5 bases and the J gene end by 0 bases; junction bases not matched to a gene: 6. CDR3 protein: CASSSGGGSSYNEQFF. CDR3 in DNA: TGCGCCAGCAGCTCCGGGGGGGGGAGCTCCTACAATGAGCAGTTCTTC.

The V gene is TRBV5-8, the J gene TRBJ1-1; a possible D gene is TRBD1 (5 bases). This CDR3 comprises 11 residues. V gave up 1 base and J gave up 8 bases, with 6 bases separating them. Germline lookup yields CDR1 SGHTS and CDR2 YDEGEE. The CDR3 nucleotides read TGTGCCAGCAGCTTGCGGGGGGAAGCTTTCTTT. Translated: CASSLRGEAFF.

The chain has TRBV10-3 and TRBJ2-3; 8 bases line up with TRBD2. The CDR3 runs 14 residues. Germline V gives CDR1 ENHRY, CDR2 SYGVKD. Trimming at V came to 9 bases and at J to 2 bases, leaving 7 bases not matched to a gene. DNA of the CDR3: TGTGCCATAGCGATAGCGGGATACACAGATACGCAGTATTTT. It encodes CAIAIAGYTDTQYF.

V is TRBV2 and J is TRBJ2-6, with D uncertain. Germline lookup yields CDR1 SNHLY and CDR2 FYNNEI. The CDR3 spans 16 residues. Trimming left V 3 bases short and J 2 bases short, with 11 bases between. In DNA form, the CDR3 reads TGTGCCAGCAGTGATGAAGTTGGGCCTGGGGCCAACGTCCTGACTTTC. This encodes CASSDEVGPGANVLTF. Variable domain in full (rest from reference TRBV2 and TRBJ2-6): EPEVTQTPSHQVTQMGQEVILRCVPISNHLYFYWYRQILGQKVEFLVSFYNNEISEKSEIFDDQFSVERPDGSNFTLKIRSTKLEDSAMYFCASSDEVGPGANVLTFGAGSRLTVL.

The chain joins TRBV20-1 to TRBJ2-4; D call uncertain. V lost 5 bases and J 6 bases, leaving 8 bases between the germline ends. CDR1 DFQATT and CDR2 SNEGSKA come from the germline V gene (reference sequence). This CDR3 comprises 11 residues. The DNA for the CDR3 is TGCAGTGCTGGGCAGCTAAACATTCAGTACTTC. It specifies CSAGQLNIQYF.

The count of this clone is one. V and J are TRBV5-8 and TRBJ2-1; TRBD2 matches 12 bases. Germline trimming cut 0 bases from V and 10 bases from J; bases unmatched to any gene: 14. This CDR3 spans 18 amino acids. CDR1 SGHTS and CDR2 YDEGEE come from the germline V gene. Written as DNA, the CDR3 is TGTGCCAGCAGCTTGGAACAGGGACTAGCGGGTTACCCTAGGGAGCAGTTCTTC. It yields the protein CASSLEQGLAGYPREQFF.

This clone was observed once. V gene TRBV6-4 combines with J gene TRBJ2-7; 11 positions match TRBD1. V shed 0 bases, J shed 2 bases, and the junction held 3 bases outside the gene matches. The CDR3 has 16 residues. Germline V gene lookup returns CDR1 MRHNA and CDR2 SNTAGT. Here the CDR3 DNA reads TGTGCCAGCAGTGACTCGGTGGGACAGGGGGCCTACGAGCAGTACTTC. Its translation: CASSDSVGQGAYEQYF.

This clone appeared a single time. This chain uses TRBV9 with TRBJ2-7, with 7 bases lining up with TRBD2. The germline V gene has CDR1 SGDLS and CDR2 YYNGEE. V shed 0 bases, J shed 2 bases, and the junction held 2 bases outside the gene matches. CDR3 size: 14 residues. This chain's CDR3 is CASSVGGGPYEQYF. CDR3 DNA: TGTGCCAGCAGCGTAGGCGGGGGACCCTACGAGCAGTACTTC.

The V call is TRBV4-1, the J call TRBJ1-1; D may be TRBD1 (5 bases). From germline, CDR1 is MGHRA and CDR2 YSYEKL. The length of the CDR3 is 18 residues. Trimming cost V 1 base and J 0 bases, with 18 bases left between them. The CDR3 protein is CASSQAFPVGQMNTEAFF. In nucleotides, the CDR3 is TGCGCCAGCAGCCAAGCATTCCCCGTGGGGCAGATGAACACTGAAGCTTTCTTT.